The clone carrying this TCR beta chain was recorded a few times. Its antigen is still unknown. The CDR3 totals 12 residues. Deletions cut 7 bases from V and 3 bases from J, with 10 bases between. The germline CDR1 and CDR2 sequences are LNHDA and SQIVND (reference sequence). Sequencing was performed with immunoSEQ multiplex PCR; in TCRdb, only in-frame clones are kept and a portion is missing. This table holds 90,000 to 100,000 clones, about 85% found once. This entry belongs to a study of OX40 agonist ivuxolimab in advanced cancers. Study-wide points: Expanded clones tended on average to be more numerous among CD8+ T cells than CD4+.

Sequenced here: CD4+ or CD8+ T cells sorted from blood, sampled in a trial of the OX40 agonist ivuxolimab. The genes are TRBV19 and TRBJ2-7; D remains ambiguous. This TCR was sampled from an adult with an advanced solid tumor such as melanoma, head and neck, liver or kidney cancer. The DNA for the CDR3 is TGTGCCAGTACCGGACCGTACTACGAGCAGTACTTC. Its protein product is CASTGPYYEQYF.